Shown below are 24 T cell receptor beta chains from a single sample sequenced in a study of OX40 agonist ivuxolimab in advanced cancers. The assay was immunoSEQ multiplex PCR, and TCRdb's table has in-frame clones only and misses some. The table shows about 100,000 clones, with around 80% occurring only once. The material sequenced was CD4+ or CD8+ T cells sorted from blood, taken in a trial of the OX40 agonist ivuxolimab. These receptors were collected from an adult with an advanced solid tumor such as melanoma, head and neck, liver or kidney cancer.

This clone was observed a few times. The chain carries TRBV11-2 and TRBJ1-6; TRBD1 might be the D (6 bases). The CDR3 totals 14 residues. Germline-derived CDR1 and CDR2 are SGHAT and FQNNGV. Trimming cost V 5 bases and J 13 bases, with 18 bases left between them. The CDR3 here is CASSHGGRESPLHF. The CDR3 region has the DNA TGTGCCAGCAGCCACGGGGGCCGCGAGTCCCCCCTCCACTTT.

V and J are TRBV5-8 and TRBJ2-2; no clear D gene. V gave up 4 bases and J gave up 0 bases, with 10 bases separating them. Germline V gene sequence: CDR1 SGHTS, CDR2 YDEGEE. The CDR3 loop spans 15 amino acids. This CDR3 reads CASSTPPANTGELFF. CDR3 DNA sequence: TGTGCCAGCAGCACTCCACCCGCGAACACCGGGGAGCTGTTTTTT.

The genes are TRBV7-2 and TRBJ1-2; D unresolved. Germline V CDR1 and CDR2: SGHTA, FQGNSA. The V gene lost 5 bases and the J gene lost 4 bases, with 23 bases spanning the gap. This CDR3 has 17 residues. The CDR3 sequence is CASSPNAQKLKSYGYTF. CDR3 coding DNA: TGTGCCAGCAGCCCAAACGCCCAAAAACTAAAAAGCTATGGCTACACCTTC.

This clone is judged medium-sized. V and J are TRBV5-8 and TRBJ1-1, with D perhaps TRBD1 (6 bases). Germline CDR1 and CDR2: SGHTS and YDEGEE. V lost 5 bases, J lost 8 bases, and 10 bases lay in between. This CDR3 has 11 amino acids. The CDR3 is CASRAGTEAFF. CDR3 DNA: TGTGCCAGCAGGGCCGGGACAGAAGCTTTCTTT.

J is TRBJ2-1 and V is TRBV11-2; 11 nucleotides match TRBD2. The J segment lost 3 bases and the V segment lost 5 bases, leaving 3 bases of the junction unmatched. Germline V lookup: CDR1 SGHAT, CDR2 FQNNGV. The CDR3 is 15 amino acids. This chain's CDR3 is CASSGTSGYYNEQFF. CDR3 DNA sequence: TGTGCCAGCAGCGGGACTAGCGGCTACTACAATGAGCAGTTCTTC.

V usage is TRBV5-1 and J usage is TRBJ2-1, with 8 bases lining up with TRBD2. With 2 bases clipped from V and 5 bases from J, the junction kept 3 bases outside the gene matches. Germline V CDR1 and CDR2: SGHRS, YFSETQ. CDR3 length: 14 residues. CDR3 coding DNA: TGCGCCAGCAGCTTTGCGGGGGGAGACAATGAGCAGTTCTTC. It translates to CASSFAGGDNEQFF.

This chain connects TRBV18 to TRBJ2-7; possibly TRBD2 for D (7 bases). This CDR3 comprises 13 residues. The germline V gene encodes CDR1 KGHSH and CDR2 LQKENI. V dropped 2 bases and J dropped 9 bases, with 14 bases sitting between them. CDR3 amino acids: CASSPVQGGGQYF. In DNA, the CDR3 is TGTGCCAGCTCACCAGTTCAGGGAGGGGGGCAGTACTTC.

This chain uses TRBV18 with TRBJ2-7; D remains ambiguous. The V end lost 5 bases, the J end lost 4 bases, and 15 bases lay between the germline ends. The CDR3 length is 14 residues. Per germline, CDR1 KGHSH and CDR2 LQKENI. This chain's CDR3 is CASSVAQKGYEQYF. CDR3 DNA: TGTGCCAGCTCAGTTGCGCAAAAGGGTTACGAGCAGTACTTC.

In its sample, this clone was seen a few times. The chain has TRBV5-4 and TRBJ2-3, with TRBD2 identical over 11 bases. The CDR3 is 16 amino acids. Germline V gene lookup returns CDR1 SGHNT and CDR2 YYREEE (reference sequence). The ends lost 0 bases at V and 3 bases at J; junction bases unmatched: 3. In DNA form, the CDR3 reads TGTGCCAGCAGCTTGGCCCCTAGCGGGGGGACAGATACGCAGTATTTT. This sequence encodes CASSLAPSGGTDTQYF.

J is TRBJ2-1 and V is TRBV11-2, with 12 nucleotides matching TRBD2. This CDR3 region has 15 residues. Germline trimming cut 5 bases from V and 10 bases from J; bases unmatched to any gene: 9. The germline CDR1 and CDR2 sequences are SGHAT and FQNNGV. The DNA of the CDR3 is TGTGCCAGCAGCCGTCGGACTAGCGGGATAGGGGAGCAGTTCTTC. Translating gives CASSRRTSGIGEQFF.

The CDR3 DNA reads as TGTGCCAGCAGCTTAAGCCAAGGACATGGCTACACCTTC. Its translation is CASSLSQGHGYTF. This chain joins TRBV7-2 and TRBJ1-2; D uncertain. Between the trimmed V and J ends, which lost 2 bases and 6 bases, there was a span of 10 bases. The CDR3 contains 13 residues. Germline CDR1 is SGHTA and CDR2 is FQGNSA.

The chain carries TRBV6-5 and TRBJ1-1, with TRBD1 as a possible D gene (5 bases). Germline V lookup: CDR1 MNHEY, CDR2 SVGAGI. Trimming cost V 4 bases and J 0 bases, with 9 bases left between them. CDR3 length equals 14 residues. The CDR3 DNA reads TGTGCCAGCAGTTCACCGGGGGTGAACACTGAAGCTTTCTTT. It codes for CASSSPGVNTEAFF.

V usage is TRBV5-1 and J usage is TRBJ2-7, with TRBD1 matching 9 bases. CDR3 length: 14 residues. V trimming: 0 bases; J trimming: 6 bases; junction bases outside the gene matches: 4. Germline loops: CDR1 SGHRS, CDR2 YFSETQ. The CDR3 sequence is CASSLEGQGPEQYF. The CDR3 DNA follows: TGCGCCAGCAGCTTGGAGGGACAGGGACCCGAGCAGTACTTC.

This rearrangement joins TRBV7-8 to TRBJ2-5; D gene ambiguous. From germline, CDR1 is SGHVS and CDR2 FQNEAQ. Trimming cost V 4 bases and J 2 bases, with 14 bases left between them. The CDR3 runs 15 residues. CDR3 nucleotide sequence: TGTGCCAGCAGCTCCCGCACGGCGCATCAAGAGACCCAGTACTTC. Protein product: CASSSRTAHQETQYF.

The chain is built from TRBV7-9 and TRBJ2-7; 7 bases are a match to TRBD1. V gave up 4 bases and J gave up 5 bases; unmatched junction bases: 5. Per the germline V gene, CDR1 is SEHNR and CDR2 is FQNEAQ (reference sequence). This CDR3 contains 13 residues. CDR3 bases: TGTGCCAGCAGCTCACAGGGGTTTAACGAGCAGTACTTC. It specifies CASSSQGFNEQYF.

The chain is built from TRBV19 and TRBJ1-4; maybe TRBD1 (5 bases). Germline-derived CDR1 and CDR2 are LNHDA and SQIVND (reference sequence). Trimming left V 3 bases short and J 5 bases short, with 10 bases between. This CDR3 comprises 14 residues. As DNA, the CDR3 is TGTGCCAGTAGTATGAGGACACTGAATGAAAAACTGTTTTTT. Translation: CASSMRTLNEKLFF.

The chain carries TRBV7-9 and TRBJ1-3, with 8 bases aligning to TRBD1. Germline loops: CDR1 SEHNR, CDR2 FQNEAQ (reference sequence). The CDR3 consists of 17 residues. The CDR3 DNA is TGTGCATATCTGAGGGCGCCTATGACAGGGGCGGGAAACACCATATATTTT. This sequence encodes CAYLRAPMTGAGNTIYF.

This chain links TRBV7-2 with TRBJ2-7, with unresolved D. Germline V gene lookup returns CDR1 SGHTA and CDR2 FQGNSA. CDR3 length: 12 amino acids. V lost 4 bases, J lost 7 bases, and 11 bases lay in between. The CDR3 region is CASSWYSAEQYF. DNA for the CDR3: TGTGCCAGCAGCTGGTACTCTGCAGAGCAGTACTTC.

This chain links TRBV7-9 with TRBJ2-7; unclear D gene. In germline, CDR1 is SEHNR, CDR2 FQNEAQ (reference sequence). Trimming took off 5 bases at V and 7 bases at J, with 12 bases between the two ends. The CDR3 extends over 12 amino acids. DNA of the CDR3: TGTGCCAGCAGCCCCTCGGTTGGGGAGCAGTACTTC. Its protein is CASSPSVGEQYF.

This clone was counted only a few times. The chain is built from TRBV29-1 and TRBJ2-7, with D uncertain. Trimming pared 3 bases from V and 7 bases from J, leaving 13 bases between. This CDR3 has 12 amino acids. CDR1 and CDR2 from the germline V gene are SQVTM and ANQGSEA. CDR3 nucleotides: TGCAGCGTTGAGGCCTCCCGAGGAGAGCAGTACTTC. Encoded protein: CSVEASRGEQYF.

V usage is TRBV14 and J usage is TRBJ2-3; a weak D match, TRBD2 (6 bases). Germline lookup yields CDR1 SGHDN and CDR2 FVKESK. V lost 1 base and J 7 bases, leaving 18 bases between the germline ends. The CDR3 runs to 16 residues. CDR3 sequence reads: CASSQALLASGNTQYF. CDR3 coding DNA: TGTGCCAGCAGCCAAGCTCTTCTAGCGTCCGGAAATACGCAGTATTTT.

The chain recombines TRBV27 with TRBJ2-1; possible D gene TRBD2, 6 bases. Germline assignment: CDR1 MNHEY and CDR2 SMNVEV (reference sequence). The CDR3 runs to 16 residues. The germline V and J ends were trimmed by 2 bases and 8 bases, with 19 bases remaining between them. CDR3 in DNA: TGTGCCAGCAGTTTAGAGACTAGTCGCACCGGGTATGAGCAGTTCTTC. Translation gives CASSLETSRTGYEQFF.

This clone has a handful of counts. The chain carries TRBV7-9 and TRBJ1-2; TRBD1 matches 10 bases. The CDR3 sequence is 16 residues long. The trim removed 5 bases at V and 4 bases at J, leaving 10 bases unmatched. Germline V gene sequence: CDR1 SEHNR, CDR2 FQNEAQ (reference sequence). CDR3 sequence (DNA): TGTGCCAGCAGCCCCCACCGGGACAGGGGCTCCTATGGCTACACCTTC. It codes for CASSPHRDRGSYGYTF.

This clone appeared a single time. The chain joins TRBV7-2 to TRBJ2-1; 7 nucleotides agree with TRBD1. The CDR3 totals 14 residues. Germline V lookup: CDR1 SGHTA, CDR2 FQGNSA. V lost 4 bases to trimming and J lost 3 bases; unmatched junction nucleotides: 3. The CDR3 region is CASSSTGVYNEQFF. The CDR3 bases are TGTGCCAGCAGCTCTACAGGGGTCTACAATGAGCAGTTCTTC. The whole variable domain, filled in from reference TRBV7-2 and TRBJ2-1, reads GAGVSQSPSNKVTEKGKDVELRCDPISGHTALYWYRQSLGQGLEFLIYFQGNSAPDKSGLPSDRFSAERTGGSVSTLTIQRTQQEDSAVYLCASSSTGVYNEQFFGPGTRLTVL.